The 7 T cell receptor beta chains reported below all come from one sample, sequenced in a study of T cell changes during pregnancy in multiple sclerosis (dated by TCRdb to the late 2010s). Preparation of the library involved the immunoSEQ multiplex PCR assay. Entries here come from immuneACCESS through TCRdb and include only in-frame sequences with V and J called. Some clones fail to appear in such tables; in the studies checked, an unresolved V gene covers under half of the shortfall, and the cause of the remainder is unknown. This sample gives 75,000 to 80,000 clones in total; 70% to 90% of them show up just once. The ten largest clones take up 1.5% to 2% of the sample. Here the sequenced sample was peripheral blood, taken before pregnancy. The receptors derive from a female donor with multiple sclerosis, enrolled in a pregnancy study.

This chain connects TRBV9 to TRBJ2-5, with D possibly being TRBD2 (5 bases). This CDR3 spans 14 amino acids. Germline CDR1 SGDLS, CDR2 YYNGEE. Trimming left V 4 bases short and J 4 bases short, with 14 bases between. CDR3 residues: CASSQSLGRETQYF. The CDR3 nucleotides are TGTGCCAGCAGCCAATCCCTGGGGAGAGAGACCCAGTACTTC.

J is TRBJ1-2 and V is TRBV13; TRBD1 matches 12 bases. Looked up from germline, CDR1 is PRHDT and CDR2 is FYEKMQ (reference sequence). CDR3 size: 15 residues. V dropped 2 bases and J dropped 8; count of bases not matched to a gene: 6. The CDR3 region has the DNA TGTGCCAGCAGCTTAAGGGGACAGGGGGCCATCGGCTACACCTTC. This gives the protein CASSLRGQGAIGYTF.

V is TRBV5-1 and J is TRBJ2-3; perhaps TRBD2 as D (5 bases). V was cut by 3 bases and J by 6 bases, with 14 bases left in between. Germline V gene sequence: CDR1 SGHRS, CDR2 YFSETQ. The CDR3 is 14 residues long. CDR3 DNA: TGCGCCAGCAGCTCTAGGGCGGGTCCGGATACGCAGTATTTT. This sequence encodes CASSSRAGPDTQYF.

The V call is TRBV5-6, the J call TRBJ2-3; D unresolved. This CDR3 comprises 14 residues. The V end lost 2 bases, the J end lost 2 bases, and 9 bases lay between the germline ends. Germline CDR1 reads SGHDT; CDR2 reads YYEEEE. The CDR3 sequence is CASSFVLFTDTQYF. The DNA of the CDR3 is TGTGCCAGCAGCTTCGTTCTATTCACAGATACGCAGTATTTT.

The V gene is TRBV6-1, the J gene TRBJ1-1, with D uncertain. CDR1 is MNHNS, CDR2 SASEGT, per germline. The CDR3 spans 15 residues. V shed 4 bases and J shed 12 bases, with 24 bases lying between them. The CDR3 region has the DNA TGTGCCAGCAGTGTCTACCAGGTGTTGGTAGATGGAACTTTCTTT. Translating it yields CASSVYQVLVDGTFF.

The count of this clone is one. The chain is built from TRBV5-1 and TRBJ1-1, with no clear D. The germline V gene has CDR1 SGHRS and CDR2 YFSETQ. The V end was cut by 3 bases, the J end by 0 bases, with 6 bases between. The CDR3 is 13 residues long. The CDR3: CASSSVLNTEAFF. The CDR3 DNA reads TGCGCCAGCAGCTCAGTTTTGAACACTGAAGCTTTCTTT.

The V call is TRBV7-9, the J call TRBJ2-7; D might be TRBD1 (5 bases). This CDR3 is 16 amino acids long. V lost 4 bases to trimming and J lost 5 bases, with 21 bases between them. CDR1 SEHNR and CDR2 FQNEAQ come from the germline V gene (reference sequence). CDR3 in DNA: TGTGCCAGCAGCTCATTGGCCGGACATCTCGGCGACGAGCAGTACTTC. Its protein is CASSSLAGHLGDEQYF.